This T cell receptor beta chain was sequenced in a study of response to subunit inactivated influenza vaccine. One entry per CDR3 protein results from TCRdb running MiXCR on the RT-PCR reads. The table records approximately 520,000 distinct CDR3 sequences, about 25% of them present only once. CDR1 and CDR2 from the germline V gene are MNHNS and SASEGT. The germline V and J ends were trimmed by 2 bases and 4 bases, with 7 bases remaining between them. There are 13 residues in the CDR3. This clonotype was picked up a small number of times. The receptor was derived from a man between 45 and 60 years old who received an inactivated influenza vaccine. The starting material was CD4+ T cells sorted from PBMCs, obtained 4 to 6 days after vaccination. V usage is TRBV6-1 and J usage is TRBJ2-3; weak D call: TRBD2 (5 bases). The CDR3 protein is CASSESSPDTQYF. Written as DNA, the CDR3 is TGTGCCAGCAGTGAATCTAGCCCAGATACGCAGTATTTT.